The present TCR beta chain was sequenced within a study of T cell responses to AZD1222 COVID-19 vaccine. Assay: immunoSEQ multiplex PCR; the TCRdb copy retains only in-frame clones and omits some. Among roughly 250,000 clones listed, approximately 93% were seen once. The V end lost 4 bases, the J end lost 8 bases, and 11 bases lay between the germline ends. The CDR3 covers 12 residues. Germline assignment: CDR1 SEHNR and CDR2 FQNEAQ (reference sequence). This specimen consisted of peripheral blood, obtained on day 0 of AZD1222 vaccination. The clonotype comes from an adult in good health. This chain uses TRBV7-9 with TRBJ1-2; a possible D gene is TRBD1 (6 bases). CDR3 region: CASSSRGRGYTF. In nucleotides, the CDR3 is TGTGCCAGCAGCTCCAGGGGACGGGGCTACACCTTC.